This T cell receptor beta chain was captured in a study of radiation and T cells in renal cell carcinoma. In regard to this clone: Its antigen is undetermined.

Germline V gene data show CDR1 as SGHVS and CDR2 as FQNEAQ. V dropped 2 bases and J dropped 7 bases, with 12 bases sitting between them. This CDR3 contains 13 residues. Findings and limits, study-wide: No pretreatment tumor biopsies were available for baseline clonotypes. In blood, top tumor clones expanded by 2 weeks, shrinking by 4.

Sequencing was performed with immunoSEQ multiplex PCR; in TCRdb, only in-frame clones are kept and a portion is missing. In the table there are about 95,000 clones, about 88% of which are singletons. Specified time point: baseline pretreatment blood. The treatment was: 15 Gy SBRT to primary tumor, nephrectomy 4 weeks later. Clear cell pathology was present in this patient's renal cell carcinoma. The V call is TRBV7-8, the J call TRBJ2-7; D uncertain. The clonotype originates from a man aged 50-60 years with renal cell carcinoma. Sequenced material: blood, taken from a patient whose treatment included radiotherapy and nephrectomy. As DNA, the CDR3 is TGTGCCAGCAGCTTATTTCAGGATGGGGAGCAGTACTTC. This encodes CASSLFQDGEQYF.